One sample yielded the 24 T cell receptor beta chains listed below, sequenced in a study of OX40 agonist ivuxolimab in advanced cancers. Sequencing was performed with immunoSEQ multiplex PCR; in TCRdb, only in-frame clones are kept and a portion is missing. The data show more than 75,000 clones, roughly 88% seen once. Sample: CD4+ or CD8+ T cells sorted from blood, taken in a trial of the OX40 agonist ivuxolimab. All receptors come from an adult with an advanced solid tumor such as melanoma, head and neck, liver or kidney cancer.

This chain uses TRBV2 with TRBJ1-4, with D maybe TRBD1 (6 bases). This CDR3 contains 16 residues. V gave up 0 bases and J gave up 8 bases, with 16 bases separating them. Per the germline V gene, CDR1 is SNHLY and CDR2 is FYNNEI. The CDR3 bases are TGTGCCAGCAGTGAAGCGCTGGCAGGGGCATTGGAAAAACTGTTTTTT. Its translation is CASSEALAGALEKLFF.

This clone was counted once. The V gene is TRBV19, the J gene TRBJ2-3, with D perhaps TRBD2 (5 bases). CDR3 size: 15 residues. Germline CDR1 is LNHDA and CDR2 is SQIVND (reference sequence). V was cut by 3 bases and J by 6 bases, with 16 bases left in between. The chain's CDR3 is CASSIKVLAGDTQYF. The CDR3 DNA is TGTGCCAGTAGTATTAAAGTCTTGGCGGGCGATACGCAGTATTTT.

This sequence joins TRBV19 and TRBJ1-2; a weak D match, TRBD1 (6 bases). This CDR3 has 15 residues. Trimming removed 5 bases at V and 0 bases at J, with 13 bases between. Germline V gene data show CDR1 as LNHDA and CDR2 as SQIVND (reference sequence). The CDR3 region is CASSLTGPTNYGYTF. The CDR3 bases are TGTGCCAGTAGTTTGACAGGACCCACTAACTATGGCTACACCTTC.

The chain is built from TRBV9 and TRBJ2-5, with TRBD2 matching over 10 bases. CDR3 length equals 15 residues. V lost 0 bases to trimming and J lost 4 bases; unmatched junction nucleotides: 3. The germline V gene has CDR1 SGDLS and CDR2 YYNGEE. The DNA of the CDR3 is TGTGCCAGCAGCGTAGGGCTAGCGGGAGCAGAGACCCAGTACTTC. It encodes CASSVGLAGAETQYF.

The chain carries TRBV7-2 and TRBJ1-4; no clear D gene. The V gene lost 8 bases and the J gene lost 0 bases, with 7 bases spanning the gap. Germline CDR1 and CDR2: SGHTA and FQGNSA. This CDR3 is 13 amino acids long. The CDR3 spells CASGVSTNEKLFF. The CDR3 bases are TGTGCCAGCGGGGTCTCAACTAATGAAAAACTGTTTTTT.

The CDR3 DNA sequence: TGTGCCAGCAGCTTTAGACAGGGAGGATACGAAAAACTGTTTTTT. Residues: CASSFRQGGYEKLFF. The rearrangement links TRBV7-9 to TRBJ1-4; 7 bases fit TRBD1. Per germline, CDR1 SEHNR and CDR2 FQNEAQ (reference sequence). V lost 3 bases to trimming and J lost 8 bases; unmatched junction nucleotides: 9. The CDR3 contains 15 residues.

The genes are TRBV18 and TRBJ2-7, with D perhaps matching TRBD1 or TRBD2 (7 bases each). The germline V gene encodes CDR1 KGHSH and CDR2 LQKENI. Trimming cost V 1 base and J 6 bases, with 13 bases left between them. The length of the CDR3 is 14 residues. The CDR3 protein is CASSPLSGGAEQYF. The CDR3, as DNA: TGTGCCAGCTCACCACTTTCAGGGGGGGCCGAGCAGTACTTC.

The gene calls are TRBV19 and TRBJ1-5; TRBD1 aligns across 10 bases. In germline, CDR1 is LNHDA, CDR2 SQIVND (reference sequence). This CDR3 is 14 amino acids long. With V trimmed by 6 bases and J by 5 bases, 4 bases remained unmatched. The CDR3 is CASRPGQGYQPQHF. CDR3 bases: TGTGCCAGTAGGCCGGGACAGGGGTATCAGCCCCAGCATTTT.

This clone was counted between two and nine times. The rearrangement links TRBV11-2 to TRBJ1-2, with D hard to call. Germline V gene lookup returns CDR1 SGHAT and CDR2 FQNNGV. The ends were cut back, 7 bases at V and 7 bases at J, with 13 bases in the middle. The CDR3 is 12 residues long. The CDR3 sequence is CASTPSALGYTF. CDR3 in DNA: TGTGCCAGCACCCCCTCGGCGCTTGGCTACACCTTC.

The V call is TRBV6-5, the J call TRBJ2-3; D gene unclear. There are 12 residues in the CDR3. V lost 5 bases and J lost 11, with 14 bases in between. The germline V gene has CDR1 MNHEY and CDR2 SVGAGI. The CDR3 nucleotides read TGTGCCAGCAGTACCCCACAGCGTCGGCAGTATTTT. This sequence encodes CASSTPQRRQYF.

The rearrangement uses TRBV18 and TRBJ2-5; tentatively, D is TRBD1 or TRBD2 (5 bases each). This CDR3 is built from 14 residues. The V and J ends lost 0 bases and 0 bases respectively, with 5 bases between them. The germline CDR1 and CDR2 sequences are KGHSH and LQKENI. CDR3 sequence reads: CASSPPGDQETQYF. The CDR3 nucleotides read TGTGCCAGCTCACCACCGGGGGACCAAGAGACCCAGTACTTC. Using reference TRBV18 and TRBJ2-5 for the parts outside the CDR3, the full variable domain is NAGVMQNPRHLVRRRGQEARLRCSPMKGHSHVYWYRQLPEEGLKFMVYLQKENIIDESGMPKERFSAEFPKEGPSILRIQQVVRGDSAAYFCASSPPGDQETQYFGPGTRLLVL.

This chain connects TRBV11-3 to TRBJ2-5; no firm D call. The V gene's germline CDR1 is SGHNT and CDR2 YENEEA. The V gene lost 5 bases and the J gene lost 2 bases, with 9 bases spanning the gap. This CDR3 has 13 amino acids. CDR3 in amino acids: CASSLNMQETQYF. CDR3 sequence (DNA): TGTGCCAGCAGCCTAAATATGCAAGAGACCCAGTACTTC.

The gene calls are TRBV7-6 and TRBJ1-4; D is unresolved. V dropped 1 base and J dropped 0 bases, with 9 bases sitting between them. The germline V gene has CDR1 SGHVS and CDR2 FNYEAQ. The CDR3 is made up of 16 amino acids. The CDR3 sequence is CASSLVAAPTNEKLFF. For the CDR3, the DNA is TGTGCCAGCAGCTTAGTAGCGGCACCAACTAATGAAAAACTGTTTTTT.

The genes are TRBV4-3 and TRBJ1-2; D is unresolved. Germline V gene data show CDR1 as LGHNA and CDR2 as YSLEER. Trimming shortened V by 1 base and J by 13 bases, and 22 bases separated the two germline ends. The CDR3 spans 15 residues. This chain's CDR3 is CASSQGPGVPLSSTF. For the CDR3, the DNA is TGCGCCAGCAGCCAAGGGCCCGGCGTACCTCTCAGTTCCACCTTC.

This chain connects TRBV29-1 to TRBJ2-3; no clear D. The length of the CDR3 is 12 residues. Germline CDR1 and CDR2: SQVTM and ANQGSEA. Trimming pared 7 bases from V and 0 bases from J, leaving 8 bases between. For the CDR3, the DNA is TGCAGCGGGGCAGCTAGCACAGATACGCAGTATTTT. Its protein product is CSGAASTDTQYF.

This chain uses TRBV28 with TRBJ2-1, with 8 positions matching TRBD2. The CDR3 spans 14 residues. J gave up 1 base and V 9 bases, and 5 bases lay outside the gene matches. The germline V gene has CDR1 MDHEN and CDR2 SYDVKM. The CDR3 DNA sequence: TGTGCCAGTACCCAGCGGGAGTCCTACAATGAGCAGTTCTTC. This gives the protein CASTQRESYNEQFF.

V and J are TRBV5-5 and TRBJ2-1, with D tentatively TRBD1 (6 bases). Germline V gene sequence: CDR1 SGHKS, CDR2 YYEKEE (reference sequence). The CDR3 has 17 amino acids. V was shortened by 0 bases and J by 1 base, with 14 bases between the two germline ends. The CDR3 protein is CASSLGGGPTSYNEQFF. In DNA, the CDR3 is TGTGCCAGCAGCTTGGGTGGGGGCCCTACATCCTACAATGAGCAGTTCTTC.

This rearrangement joins TRBV18 to TRBJ2-5, with D possibly matching TRBD2 (5 bases). The CDR3 is 14 residues long. The germline V gene has CDR1 KGHSH and CDR2 LQKENI. V was clipped by 0 bases and J by 3 bases, with 8 bases between them. CDR3 residues: CASSPPGEKETQYF. CDR3 DNA sequence: TGTGCCAGCTCACCACCGGGAGAAAAAGAGACCCAGTACTTC.

The V call is TRBV11-2, the J call TRBJ1-5; 10 bases align to TRBD1. The germline V gene has CDR1 SGHAT and CDR2 FQNNGV. The V and J ends lost 1 base and 6 bases, in that order; junction bases with no gene match: 3. The CDR3 runs 15 residues. This CDR3 is CASSLVTGGFQPQHF. For the CDR3, the DNA is TGTGCCAGCAGCTTAGTGACAGGGGGCTTTCAGCCCCAGCATTTT.

The chain uses TRBV7-9 and TRBJ1-1; D unclear. V dropped 6 bases and J dropped 1 base, with 3 bases sitting between them. Germline assignment: CDR1 SEHNR and CDR2 FQNEAQ (reference sequence). CDR3 length: 11 residues. CDR3 sequence: CASSWNTEAFF. The CDR3 nucleotides are TGTGCCAGCAGTTGGAACACTGAAGCTTTCTTT.

The DNA of the CDR3 is TGTGCCAGCAGGGAGGGACTAGCGGGAGGATCGGATACGCAGTATTTT. It codes for CASREGLAGGSDTQYF. The rearrangement links TRBV6-6 to TRBJ2-3; 15 bases match TRBD2. With V trimmed by 6 bases and J by 6 bases, 7 bases remained unmatched. There are 16 residues in the CDR3. The germline CDR1 and CDR2 sequences are MNHNY and SVGAGI (reference sequence).

J is TRBJ1-1 and V is TRBV19; 8 positions agree with TRBD1. Germline lookup yields CDR1 LNHDA and CDR2 SQIVND (reference sequence). The CDR3 spans 13 residues. With V trimmed by 10 bases and J by 6 bases, 10 bases remained unmatched. The CDR3 is CATGQDGLAEAFF. In nucleotides, the CDR3 is TGTGCCACGGGACAGGATGGTTTGGCTGAAGCTTTCTTT.

This chain joins TRBV6-5 and TRBJ2-7; a possible D gene is TRBD2 (7 bases). V was trimmed by 3 bases and J by 9 bases, leaving 21 bases between them. The germline CDR1 and CDR2 sequences are MNHEY and SVGAGI. This CDR3 has 15 residues. CDR3 nucleotide sequence: TGTGCCAGCAGTTATCAGGGAGGGGGAGGTTGGACGCAGTACTTC. Protein: CASSYQGGGGWTQYF.

The chain uses TRBV28 and TRBJ1-4, with a tentative D call TRBD1 (5 bases). The CDR3 has 14 residues. Germline CDR1 MDHEN, CDR2 SYDVKM. Trimming pared 3 bases from V and 11 bases from J, leaving 16 bases between. This CDR3 is CASSLVRRGGKLFF. CDR3 sequence (DNA): TGTGCCAGCAGTTTGGTCCGAAGGGGCGGCAAACTGTTTTTT.